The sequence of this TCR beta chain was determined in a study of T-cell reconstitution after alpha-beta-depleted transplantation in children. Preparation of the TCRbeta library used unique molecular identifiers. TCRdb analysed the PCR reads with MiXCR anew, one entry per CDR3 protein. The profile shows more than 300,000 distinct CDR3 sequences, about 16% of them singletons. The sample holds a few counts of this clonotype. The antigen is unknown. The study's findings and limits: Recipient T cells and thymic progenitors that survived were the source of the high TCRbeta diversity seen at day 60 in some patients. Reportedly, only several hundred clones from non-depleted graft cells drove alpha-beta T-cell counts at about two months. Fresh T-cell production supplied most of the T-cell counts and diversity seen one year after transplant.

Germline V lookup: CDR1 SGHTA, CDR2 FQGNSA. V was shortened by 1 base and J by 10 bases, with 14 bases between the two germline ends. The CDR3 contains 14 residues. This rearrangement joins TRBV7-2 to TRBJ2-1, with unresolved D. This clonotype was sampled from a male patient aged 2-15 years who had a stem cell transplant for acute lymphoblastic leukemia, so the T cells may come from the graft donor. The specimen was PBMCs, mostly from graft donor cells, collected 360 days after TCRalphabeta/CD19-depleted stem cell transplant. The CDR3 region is CASSLGAWIWEQFF. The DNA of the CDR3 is TGTGCCAGCAGCTTAGGGGCCTGGATATGGGAGCAGTTCTTC.